A selection of T cell receptor beta chains follows, all from one sample in a study of T cells in localized non-small cell lung cancer. Method: immunoSEQ multiplex PCR; TCRdb's copy keeps in-frame clones and lacks some. The sample holds around 30,000 clones, around 80% seen once. The sequencing here drew on peripheral blood, taken before any cancer treatment. The receptor source for this set is a male donor at least 60 years old with stage II squamous cell lung carcinoma. Both conserved end residues are part of each CDR3. The D gene is left open where the match is weak. Only part of the rows carry a size: once, few, many, or a class if the clone is expanded.

D gene,V gene,clone size,CDR3 length,J gene,CDR3 DNA,CDR3 protein
-,TRBV19,few,13,TRBJ1-1,TGTGCCAGTAATTTGGTGGGTGGCACTGAAGCTTTCTTT,CASNLVGGTEAFF
-,TRBV15,-,12,TRBJ1-2,TGTGCCACCAGCAGAGATATATCAGGCTACACCTTC,CATSRDISGYTF
TRBD2,TRBV9,-,16,TRBJ2-3,TGTGCCAGCAGCGTACGAGCGGGGACTAGCACAGATACGCAGTATTTT,CASSVRAGTSTDTQYF
-,TRBV20-1,few,11,TRBJ1-1,TGCAGTGCTAGATCTGGCACGACGACTTTCTTT,CSARSGTTTFF
-,TRBV18,once,13,TRBJ1-4,TGTGCCAGCTCACCCGGGACAATGGAAAAACTGTTTTTT,CASSPGTMEKLFF
-,TRBV21-1,-,13,TRBJ1-4,TGTGCCAGCAGCAATGGGGGTAATGAAAAACTGTTTTTT,CASSNGGNEKLFF
TRBD1,TRBV7-8,-,16,TRBJ1-2,TGTGCCAGCAGCCCCAGCCGAGGACAGGCCAACTATGGCTACACCTTC,CASSPSRGQANYGYTF
-,TRBV7-8,-,17,TRBJ1-2,TGTGCCAGCAGCTCCTCAGGGGTGGGTTTATTCAACTATGGCTACACCTTC,CASSSSGVGLFNYGYTF
-,TRBV7-9,once,13,TRBJ2-7,TGTGCCAGCAGCTTAGACACTAGCTACGAGCAGTACTTC,CASSLDTSYEQYF
-,TRBV6-1,-,18,TRBJ1-6,TGTGCCAGCAGTGAAGCGCTTAGGGTTTTTAGGAGTAATTCACCCCTCCACTTT,CASSEALRVFRSNSPLHF
-,TRBV19,-,14,TRBJ1-4,TGTGCCAGTAGTATGGTGGGCCCCTTCGAAAAACTGTTTTTT,CASSMVGPFEKLFF
TRBD1,TRBV19,-,16,TRBJ1-1,TGTGCCAGTAGTATTCGTCCGGGACAGGGTATCACTGAAGCTTTCTTT,CASSIRPGQGITEAFF
-,TRBV2,-,16,TRBJ1-3,TGTGCCAGCTCCCCGAAGCGGGGTAGATCTGGAAACACCATATATTTT,CASSPKRGRSGNTIYF
TRBD1,TRBV6-5,-,14,TRBJ1-2,TGTGCCAGCAAAAAGGGACAGGGACATAATGGCTACACCTTC,CASKKGQGHNGYTF
TRBD2,TRBV13,few,15,TRBJ2-6,TGTGCCAGCAGCGCGGGAGGTACTGGGGCCAACGTCCTGACTTTC,CASSAGGTGANVLTF
-,TRBV25-1,-,14,TRBJ1-2,TGTGCCAGCAGTGAATACAAAATCCAAGGCGGGTTCACCTTC,CASSEYKIQGGFTF
TRBD1,TRBV6-6,-,15,TRBJ1-1,TGTGCCAGCAGGTATACAGGGGAACTGAACACTGAAGCTTTCTTT,CASRYTGELNTEAFF
-,TRBV9,-,14,TRBJ1-5,TGTGCCAGCAGCGACGGCAGGGATAATCAGCCCCAGCATTTT,CASSDGRDNQPQHF
-,TRBV5-1,few,15,TRBJ1-5,TGCGCCAGCAGCTTGGGAGGGAGGGGCAATCAGCCCCAGCATTTT,CASSLGGRGNQPQHF
-,TRBV7-9,-,15,TRBJ2-5,TGTGCCAGCAGCCGCTCCTCTGTATCCCAAGAGACCCAGTACTTC,CASSRSSVSQETQYF
-,TRBV30,-,15,TRBJ1-4,TGTGCCTGGAGTGGAGCGGGGCAATTTAGGGAAAAACTGTTTTTT,CAWSGAGQFREKLFF
TRBD2,TRBV29-1,-,15,TRBJ2-7,TGCAGCGTAGCCGGGACTAGCGGGAGCTCCTACGAGCAGTACTTC,CSVAGTSGSSYEQYF
-,TRBV10-3,-,14,TRBJ2-7,TGTGCCATCAGTGAGTCGGCAGTCTCCTACGAGCAGTACTTC,CAISESAVSYEQYF
TRBD1,TRBV14,-,16,TRBJ2-1,TGTGCCAGCAGCCAAGATATGGGACAGGGGTACAATGAGCAGTTCTTC,CASSQDMGQGYNEQFF
-,TRBV10-3,-,13,TRBJ1-2,TGTGCCATCAGTGAGGTTCCCCACTATGGCTACACCTTC,CAISEVPHYGYTF
-,TRBV28,few,15,TRBJ1-4,TGTGCCAGCAGTCCTAACGGGGGGGTTAGGGAAAAACTGTTTTTT,CASSPNGGVREKLFF
-,TRBV11-2,-,15,TRBJ1-5,TGTGCCAGCAGCTTAGAGGGAAATCCCAATCAGCCCCAGCATTTT,CASSLEGNPNQPQHF
-,TRBV30,-,12,TRBJ1-1,TGTGCCTATACTACGGTGAACACTGAAGCTTTCTTT,CAYTTVNTEAFF
TRBD1,TRBV30,once,13,TRBJ1-2,TGTGCCTGGCGAGGGACAGGGGTAGGTGGCTACACCTTC,CAWRGTGVGGYTF